These 23 T cell receptor beta chains share one sample of origin, sequenced in a study of cytomegalovirus exposure and HLA in healthy donors. The PCR employed 60 Vbeta primers together with 13 Jbeta primers. Assay: immunoSEQ multiplex PCR; the TCRdb copy retains only in-frame clones and omits some. The sample yields about 150,000 clones, under 90% seen once. Input material: PBMCs. These receptors came from a boy between 2 and 15 years old in good health and CMV-seronegative.

This chain connects TRBV18 to TRBJ2-4; tentatively, D is TRBD2 (6 bases). The CDR3 is 14 amino acids. V dropped 5 bases and J dropped 9 bases, with 17 bases sitting between them. Looked up from germline, CDR1 is KGHSH and CDR2 is LQKENI. CDR3: CASSSAGSQSIQYF. The CDR3 coding sequence is TGTGCCAGCTCATCGGCGGGATCGCAAAGCATTCAGTACTTC.

This clone turned up a few times. This chain links TRBV5-4 with TRBJ1-2; 8 positions match TRBD1. Germline lookup yields CDR1 SGHNT and CDR2 YYREEE (reference sequence). J was trimmed by 5 bases and V by 4 bases; bases with no gene match: 7. This CDR3 has 14 residues. The chain's CDR3 is CASSLGQGRYGYTF. Written as DNA, the CDR3 is TGTGCCAGCAGCCTTGGACAGGGAAGATATGGCTACACCTTC. Supplemented by reference TRBV5-4 and TRBJ1-2, the full variable domain reads ETGVTQSPTHLIKTRGQQVTLRCSSQSGHNTVSWYQQALGQGPQFIFQYYREEENGRGNFPPRFSGLQFPNYSSELNVNALELDDSALYLCASSLGQGRYGYTFGSGTRLTVV.

The chain combines TRBV5-5 with TRBJ1-1; perhaps TRBD1 as D (5 bases). The germline V and J ends were trimmed by 4 bases and 4 bases, with 23 bases remaining between them. Germline-derived CDR1 and CDR2 are SGHKS and YYEKEE (reference sequence). The CDR3 is 17 amino acids. CDR3 protein: CASSPPDISTLITEAFF. CDR3 DNA: TGTGCCAGCAGCCCCCCGGACATCTCCACATTAATCACTGAAGCTTTCTTT.

This clone was found once. The chain joins TRBV12-5 to TRBJ1-5, with D hard to call. The CDR3 extends over 15 amino acids. Germline V gene data show CDR1 as LGHNT and CDR2 as FRNRAP. V was clipped by 0 bases and J by 2 bases, with 8 bases between them. CDR3 in amino acids: CASGLVDRGNQPQHF. CDR3 DNA sequence: TGTGCTAGTGGTTTGGTAGACCGGGGCAATCAGCCCCAGCATTTT. The full variable domain, its missing parts supplied by reference TRBV12-5 and TRBJ1-5, is DARVTQTPRHKVTEMGQEVTMRCQPILGHNTVFWYRQTMMQGLELLAYFRNRAPLDDSGMPKDRFSAEMPDATLATLKIQPSEPRDSAVYFCASGLVDRGNQPQHFGDGTRLSIL.

The chain is built from TRBV9 and TRBJ2-3; D is unclear. Germline assignment: CDR1 SGDLS and CDR2 YYNGEE. Deletions cut 0 bases from V and 1 base from J, with 6 bases between. CDR3 length: 14 residues. The CDR3 DNA follows: TGTGCCAGCAGCGTAGAAACTGGCACAGATACGCAGTATTTT. This encodes CASSVETGTDTQYF.

V is TRBV10-3 and J is TRBJ1-1, with D perhaps TRBD1 (6 bases). V dropped 3 bases and J dropped 3 bases, with 14 bases sitting between them. In germline, CDR1 is ENHRY, CDR2 SYGVKD. The CDR3 length is 15 residues. CDR3 sequence (DNA): TGTGCCATCAGTGAATTTGGGGGCGCGGACACTGAAGCTTTCTTT. It is translated as CAISEFGGADTEAFF.

The chain employs TRBV6-6 and TRBJ1-2; 7 positions match TRBD1. CDR1 and CDR2 (germline): MNHNY, SVGAGI (reference sequence). The V segment lost 2 bases and the J segment 5 bases; nucleotides outside the gene matches: 8. This CDR3 has 15 amino acids. DNA for the CDR3: TGTGCCAGCAGTTACACCCACCGACAGGGTTATGGCTACACCTTC. This sequence encodes CASSYTHRQGYGYTF.

This sequence joins TRBV6-1 and TRBJ1-2; no clear D. CDR1 and CDR2 from the germline V gene are MNHNS and SASEGT. The CDR3 sequence is 14 residues long. The V gene lost 2 bases and the J gene lost 0 bases, with 7 bases spanning the gap. The CDR3 nucleotides are TGTGCCAGCAGTGAACGCAACACTAACTATGGCTACACCTTC. The encoded protein is CASSERNTNYGYTF.

CDR3 bases: TGTGCCAGCAGCTTAGATTCGGGATACAATGAGCAGTTCTTC. It encodes CASSLDSGYNEQFF. The rearrangement links TRBV7-9 to TRBJ2-1, with a weak D call TRBD2 (5 bases). CDR3 length: 14 amino acids. CDR1 and CDR2 from the germline V gene are SEHNR and FQNEAQ (reference sequence). V shed 1 base and J shed 4 bases, with 8 bases lying between them.

The genes are TRBV5-6 and TRBJ2-7, with 7 positions matching TRBD1. The trim removed 3 bases at V and 3 bases at J, leaving 3 bases unmatched. The CDR3 runs 13 residues. Per the germline V gene, CDR1 is SGHDT and CDR2 is YYEEEE. CDR3 bases: TGTGCCAGCAGCTCACAGGGGTACTACGAGCAGTACTTC. Residues: CASSSQGYYEQYF.

This rearrangement joins TRBV5-1 to TRBJ2-7; the match to TRBD2 covers 7 bases. Unmatched junction bases numbered 7, after V lost 1 base and J lost 6 bases. Germline-derived CDR1 and CDR2 are SGHRS and YFSETQ. The CDR3 spans 14 residues. This chain's CDR3 is CASSLRAGAGEQYF. In DNA, the CDR3 is TGCGCCAGCAGCTTGAGGGCGGGAGCCGGCGAGCAGTACTTC. Combining the CDR3 with reference TRBV5-1 and TRBJ2-7 gives the whole variable domain KAGVTQTPRYLIKTRGQQVTLSCSPISGHRSVSWYQQTPGQGLQFLFEYFSETQRNKGNFPGRFSGRQFSNSRSEMNVSTLELGDSALYLCASSLRAGAGEQYFGPGTRLTVT.

Only a few counts were recorded for this clone. The gene calls are TRBV7-2 and TRBJ2-1; TRBD2 matches 12 bases. The CDR3 has 17 amino acids. V shed 3 bases and J 7 bases; nucleotides not matched to a gene: 10. Looked up from germline, CDR1 is SGHTA and CDR2 is FQGNSA. CDR3 amino acids: CASSFSMNLAGGNEQFF. The CDR3 DNA reads as TGTGCCAGCAGCTTTTCAATGAATCTAGCGGGAGGGAATGAGCAGTTCTTC.

CDR3 nucleotide sequence: TGTGCCAGCAGCCAAGATATCGACAGGGGAGGTCAGCCCCAGCATTTT. Translated, it gives CASSQDIDRGGQPQHF. The chain has TRBV4-2 and TRBJ1-5, with 8 bases fitting TRBD1. Germline CDR1 reads LGHNA; CDR2 reads YNFKEQ. V was clipped by 0 bases and J by 6 bases; unmatched bases: 7. The CDR3 runs 16 residues.

The gene calls are TRBV7-2 and TRBJ2-5, with D perhaps TRBD1 (6 bases). This CDR3 is built from 14 residues. Trimming cost V 4 bases and J 5 bases, with 14 bases left between them. Germline-derived CDR1 and CDR2 are SGHTA and FQGNSA. CDR3 sequence reads: CASSSYGGAETQYF. The DNA for the CDR3 is TGTGCCAGCAGCTCTTATGGGGGCGCGGAGACCCAGTACTTC.

V gene TRBV19 combines with J gene TRBJ1-2; 9 positions match TRBD1. This CDR3 has 14 amino acids. CDR1 and CDR2 from the germline V gene are LNHDA and SQIVND (reference sequence). V lost 6 bases, J lost 9 bases, and 11 bases stayed unmatched. The CDR3 DNA reads TGTGCCAGTAGGACACCACAGGGGGCGAGGAGCTACACCTTC. Its translation: CASRTPQGARSYTF.

This chain uses TRBV7-8 with TRBJ1-5; D might be TRBD1 (5 bases). V was clipped by 4 bases and J by 1 base, with 14 bases between them. CDR1 and CDR2 from the germline V gene are SGHVS and FQNEAQ. This CDR3 is built from 16 residues. The CDR3 region is CASSSRIGGSNQPQHF. CDR3 sequence (DNA): TGTGCCAGCAGCTCACGCATCGGGGGGAGCAATCAGCCCCAGCATTTT.

The chain is built from TRBV27 and TRBJ2-7, with 11 nucleotides matching TRBD1. This CDR3 spans 16 amino acids. V trimming: 7 bases; J trimming: 5 bases; junction bases outside the gene matches: 13. CDR1 is MNHEY, CDR2 SMNVEV, per germline (reference sequence). CDR3 sequence: CASNAQGRGQGDEQYF. In DNA form, the CDR3 reads TGTGCCAGCAACGCCCAGGGAAGGGGACAGGGGGACGAGCAGTACTTC.

The gene calls are TRBV6-5 and TRBJ2-4; possibly TRBD1 for D (6 bases). Germline V lookup: CDR1 MNHEY, CDR2 SVGAGI. This CDR3 is built from 15 residues. Trimming cost V 0 bases and J 6 bases, with 12 bases left between them. The CDR3 coding sequence is TGTGCCAGCAGTTACTCCAACAGGGCTCTAAACATTCAGTACTTC. It specifies CASSYSNRALNIQYF.

V and J are TRBV13 and TRBJ2-2; TRBD1 aligns across 7 bases. This CDR3 region has 14 residues. The V and J ends lost 6 bases and 6 bases, in that order; junction bases with no gene match: 7. Germline assignment: CDR1 PRHDT and CDR2 FYEKMQ (reference sequence). CDR3 DNA: TGTGCCAGCAGGGAGACAGGGTCCGCCGGGGAGCTGTTTTTT. It is translated as CASRETGSAGELFF.

In its sample, this clone was seen a few times. V and J are TRBV7-2 and TRBJ2-7; 7 nucleotides match TRBD2. Germline V CDR1 and CDR2: SGHTA, FQGNSA. The J segment lost 5 bases and the V segment lost 4 bases, leaving 14 bases of the junction unmatched. The CDR3 totals 16 residues. The DNA for the CDR3 is TGTGCCAGCAGCTCGGATGACGGGACTAAGTTTGACGAGCAGTACTTC. Amino acids: CASSSDDGTKFDEQYF.

This chain joins TRBV11-3 and TRBJ2-7, with D unresolved. The CDR3 runs to 15 residues. The germline V gene encodes CDR1 SGHNT and CDR2 YENEEA. With 5 bases removed from V and 3 bases from J, the gap between germline ends came to 17 bases. CDR3 protein: CASSLSSHPSYEQYF. CDR3 DNA sequence: TGTGCCAGCAGCCTTTCTTCGCATCCCAGCTACGAGCAGTACTTC.

The chain couples TRBV18 to TRBJ1-5; 8 nucleotides agree with TRBD1. Germline V gene lookup returns CDR1 KGHSH and CDR2 LQKENI. V lost 6 bases to trimming and J lost 0 bases; unmatched junction nucleotides: 4. This CDR3 comprises 15 residues. CDR3 sequence (DNA): TGTGCCAGCTCGCAGCAGGGGGCTAGCAATCAGCCCCAGCATTTT. Amino acids: CASSQQGASNQPQHF.

This clone has just a few counts. This chain links TRBV5-1 with TRBJ2-1; no reliable D call. The germline V gene encodes CDR1 SGHRS and CDR2 YFSETQ. The V and J ends lost 5 bases and 0 bases respectively, with 12 bases between them. The CDR3 has 15 amino acids. In nucleotides, the CDR3 is TGCGCCAGCAGTCAGGTCGAGAGCTCCTACAATGAGCAGTTCTTC. The encoded protein is CASSQVESSYNEQFF.